A single T cell receptor beta chain is shown here with its context. It has no known antigen specificity. It has no much larger one-base neighbor in the sample; base qualities were not kept. Measured from the cysteine to the phenylalanine, the CDR3 is 14 residues long. The only DNA kept is the CDR3, 42 bases in frame from the first base. V and J lose 1 base and 7 bases, and a span of 13 bases separates them. Per the germline V gene, MNHNS is the CDR1 and SASEGT is the CDR2. This sample is part of a study of blood T cell repertoires in COVID-19 (dated by TCRdb to about 2020). About the study as a whole: The collaborator samples originated in the United States, Italy and Spain and spanned the acute and convalescent phases of COVID-19. The repertoires were released in a freely available public database meant as a resource for research on the immune response to SARS-CoV-2. The sample metadata nearly always contained a de-identified subject ID, COVID-19 status, age in years and sex. Where available, HLA class I and class II types were obtained from metadata supplied by the sample provider rather than from assay-based typing. Deeply sampled blood TCRbeta repertoires from subjects exposed to, actively infected with, or recovered from COVID-19 were included in the dataset. The samples were drawn from two sources: the first 160 participants of the ongoing ImmuneRACE study, and 1,200 or so subjects contributed by 6 global collaborators. The material from the prospective study consisted of cDNA or gDNA derived from T cells, B-cell-depleted T cells, or PBMCs. The paper as a whole reports these results and caveats: How much clinical and demographic metadata was included differed by source and by participant, and the metadata was provided uncurated.

TCRbeta CDR3 regions were amplified from genomic DNA by means of the immunoSEQ Assay, a bias-controlled multiplex PCR. On the authors' methods: The number of nucleated cells in each sample was estimated by amplification of reference gene primers within the assay. Sequence reads were collapsed and filtered to measure the absolute abundance of every unique TCRbeta CDR3 rearrangement. For each sample, productive Simpson clonality was calculated as the square root of Simpson's diversity index across productive rearrangements. The immuneACCESS repertoire file appears here via TCRdb, limited to in-frame rearrangements. These files lack a portion of the clones; in checked studies, under half of the deficit traces to unresolved V genes, and the cause of the others is not known. That table supplies the V and J calls and clone size; D and trimming were determined from the DNA. This sample lists about 130,000 clones; roughly 87% were detected once. The ten largest clones take up about 18% of the sample.

In the prospective study, participants were about 18 to 100 years old, resided in approximately 22 geographic areas of the United States, and were enrolled through a virtual design. Cohort assignment in the prospective study relied on participant-reported clinical history from a screening survey and a study questionnaire. ImmuneRACE Cohort 3 recovered participants were defined by two consecutive negative NP/OP PCR tests, healthcare professional clearance, or symptom resolution. Each participant in the prospective study had whole blood, serum and a nasopharyngeal or oropharyngeal swab collected by mobile phlebotomists. Participants in the prospective study had the option to provide additional blood draws and questionnaires over a 2-month period. Prospective study blood samples were shipped either frozen or at room temperature before DNA extraction.

The chain is assembled from TRBV6-1 and TRBJ1-2, with no confidently assigned D gene. The clonotype was recovered from a man aged 30 to 39 who had recovered from COVID-19. The sequencing input was PBMCs or T cells enriched from blood (not recorded which). The DNA sequence reads TGTGCCAGCAGTGAAGGGGTAGGCGGGCGTGGCTACACCTTC. It translates to CASSEGVGGRGYTF.